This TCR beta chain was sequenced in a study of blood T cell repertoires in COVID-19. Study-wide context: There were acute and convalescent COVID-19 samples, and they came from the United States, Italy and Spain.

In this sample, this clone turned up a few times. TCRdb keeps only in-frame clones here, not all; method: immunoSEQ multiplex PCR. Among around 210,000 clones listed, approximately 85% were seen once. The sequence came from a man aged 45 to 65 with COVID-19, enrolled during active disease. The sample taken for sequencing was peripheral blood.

The CDR3 reads CASSFGGSGYTF. In DNA, the CDR3 is TGTGCCAGTAGTTTCGGGGGTAGTGGCTACACCTTC. The V and J genes are TRBV19 and TRBJ1-2; D possibly corresponds to TRBD1 (5 bases). The ends were cut back, 5 bases at V and 7 bases at J, with 11 bases in the middle. CDR3 length: 12 amino acids. Per the germline V gene, CDR1 is LNHDA and CDR2 is SQIVND (reference sequence).